These T cell receptor beta chains were read from a single sample in a study of cytomegalovirus exposure and HLA in healthy donors. TCRdb keeps only in-frame clones here, not all; method: immunoSEQ multiplex PCR. The sample lists 200,000 to 250,000 clones, more than 60% occurring once. Sequencing used PBMCs. All receptors come from a man between 40 and 49 years old in good health and CMV-seronegative. Each CDR3 is given with its conserved first and last residue. D genes are given only for firm matches. Where a row states a size, it is once, few, many or the class of an expanded clone; other rows omit it.

v_call: TRBV7-3; j_call: TRBJ2-3; clone_size: -; d_call: -; cdr3_nt: TGTGCCAGCAGCCTTAGGACAAGATCTAGCACAGATACGCAGTATTTT; cdr3_aa: CASSLRTRSSTDTQYF
v_call: TRBV5-6; j_call: TRBJ2-3; clone_size: -; d_call: -; cdr3_nt: TGTGCCAGCAGCTTGGGAGCTTCACCCCAGTATTTT; cdr3_aa: CASSLGASPQYF
v_call: TRBV11-2; j_call: TRBJ1-5; clone_size: -; d_call: TRBD1; cdr3_nt: TGTGCCAGCAGCGCCGGGACAGGGATCGGGCAGCCCCAGCATTTT; cdr3_aa: CASSAGTGIGQPQHF
v_call: TRBV9; j_call: TRBJ2-1; clone_size: -; d_call: TRBD2; cdr3_nt: TGTGCCAGCAGCCCCCACTTCGGGGGGGGGAATGAGCAGTTCTTC; cdr3_aa: CASSPHFGGGNEQFF
v_call: TRBV6-1; j_call: TRBJ2-1; clone_size: -; d_call: TRBD2; cdr3_nt: TGTGCCAGCAGTGCCACTAGCGGGAGCTACAATGAGCAGTTCTTC; cdr3_aa: CASSATSGSYNEQFF
v_call: TRBV28; j_call: TRBJ1-2; clone_size: -; d_call: -; cdr3_nt: TGTGCCAGCAGGACGAAGGACAGATACTATGGCTACACCTTC; cdr3_aa: CASRTKDRYYGYTF
v_call: TRBV5-1; j_call: TRBJ2-3; clone_size: -; d_call: -; cdr3_nt: TGCGCCAGCAGCCTAAATGGTGCAGATACGCAGTATTTT; cdr3_aa: CASSLNGADTQYF
v_call: TRBV6-6; j_call: TRBJ1-1; clone_size: -; d_call: TRBD1; cdr3_nt: TGTGCCAGCAGTTACGAGGGGGCCGGTACTGAAGCTTTCTTT; cdr3_aa: CASSYEGAGTEAFF
v_call: TRBV6-5; j_call: TRBJ2-3; clone_size: -; d_call: -; cdr3_nt: TGTGCCAGCAGTTACTCTTTCGTCACAGATACGCAGTATTTT; cdr3_aa: CASSYSFVTDTQYF
v_call: TRBV5-1; j_call: TRBJ1-1; clone_size: -; d_call: -; cdr3_nt: TGCGCCAGCAGCTTGGATGGCAGCCCTCAGGGTCGAGCTTTCTTT; cdr3_aa: CASSLDGSPQGRAFF
v_call: TRBV29-1; j_call: TRBJ2-1; clone_size: -; d_call: -; cdr3_nt: TGCAGCGTAACCATAGCGGCCACCTACAATGAGCAGTTCTTC; cdr3_aa: CSVTIAATYNEQFF
v_call: TRBV5-1; j_call: TRBJ2-7; clone_size: once; d_call: TRBD2; cdr3_nt: TGCGCCAGCAGCCTCGGGACTAGCGGGAGGTACTCCTACGAGCAGTACTTC; cdr3_aa: CASSLGTSGRYSYEQYF
v_call: TRBV19; j_call: TRBJ2-2; clone_size: -; d_call: TRBD1; cdr3_nt: TGTGCCAGTAGTGGGACAGGGGGTTACACCGGGGAGCTGTTTTTT; cdr3_aa: CASSGTGGYTGELFF
v_call: TRBV9; j_call: TRBJ1-3; clone_size: -; d_call: -; cdr3_nt: TGTGCCAGCAGCGTAGGACATCTAAACACCATATATTTT; cdr3_aa: CASSVGHLNTIYF
v_call: TRBV29-1; j_call: TRBJ2-5; clone_size: -; d_call: TRBD1; cdr3_nt: TGCAGCGTTGACGGCGGGACAGGCCAAGAGACCCAGTACTTC; cdr3_aa: CSVDGGTGQETQYF
v_call: TRBV28; j_call: TRBJ2-7; clone_size: -; d_call: TRBD2; cdr3_nt: TGTGCCAGCAGTTTATCTAGCGGGAGTCCCTACGAGCAGTACTTC; cdr3_aa: CASSLSSGSPYEQYF
v_call: TRBV19; j_call: TRBJ1-1; clone_size: -; d_call: -; cdr3_nt: TGTGCCAGTAGTATACAGGGGCATCCGAACACTGAAGCTTTCTTT; cdr3_aa: CASSIQGHPNTEAFF
v_call: TRBV11-2; j_call: TRBJ2-3; clone_size: -; d_call: -; cdr3_nt: TGTGCCAGCAGCTTACCCCTGGGGGGATCCACCGATACGCAGTATTTT; cdr3_aa: CASSLPLGGSTDTQYF
v_call: TRBV9; j_call: TRBJ2-2; clone_size: -; d_call: TRBD1; cdr3_nt: TGTGCCAGCAGCGTAGTCTGGGGACAGGGGGTGAACACCGGGGAGCTGTTTTTT; cdr3_aa: CASSVVWGQGVNTGELFF
v_call: TRBV10-2; j_call: TRBJ2-7; clone_size: -; d_call: -; cdr3_nt: TGCGCCAGCATTGGAGGGTACGAGCAGTACTTC; cdr3_aa: CASIGGYEQYF
v_call: TRBV27; j_call: TRBJ1-2; clone_size: -; d_call: TRBD1; cdr3_nt: TGTGCCAGCAGTGCCGGGACAGCCCGTTCATATGGCTACACCTTC; cdr3_aa: CASSAGTARSYGYTF
v_call: TRBV7-2; j_call: TRBJ2-7; clone_size: -; d_call: TRBD1; cdr3_nt: TGTGCCAGCAGCTTAGCCCTTCAGAAGGACAGGGGCCCCCTGGGCTACGAGCAGTACTTC; cdr3_aa: CASSLALQKDRGPLGYEQYF
v_call: TRBV7-3; j_call: TRBJ2-2; clone_size: few; d_call: TRBD2; cdr3_nt: TGTGCCAGCAGCTTATCCCCTAGCGGAATAACCGGGGAGCTGTTTTTT; cdr3_aa: CASSLSPSGITGELFF
v_call: TRBV28; j_call: TRBJ1-3; clone_size: once; d_call: -; cdr3_nt: TGTGCCAGCAGGCCGACAGGAAGAACTGGAAACACCATATATTTT; cdr3_aa: CASRPTGRTGNTIYF
v_call: TRBV5-1; j_call: TRBJ2-1; clone_size: -; d_call: TRBD2; cdr3_nt: TGCGCCAGCAGCTTGCCCCTTGGGGGGGTGGATGAGCAGTTCTTC; cdr3_aa: CASSLPLGGVDEQFF
v_call: TRBV9; j_call: TRBJ1-5; clone_size: few; d_call: TRBD1; cdr3_nt: TGTGCCAGCAGTTTTGTTGGACAGGGCCTGAAGCAGCCCCAGCATTTT; cdr3_aa: CASSFVGQGLKQPQHF
v_call: TRBV7-3; j_call: TRBJ2-1; clone_size: -; d_call: TRBD2; cdr3_nt: TGTGCCAGCAGCCCACAACTAGGGTTAGCGGGGTTCAATGAGCAGTTCTTC; cdr3_aa: CASSPQLGLAGFNEQFF
v_call: TRBV10-2; j_call: TRBJ1-1; clone_size: -; d_call: -; cdr3_nt: TGCGCCAGCAGCGGACAGTCGAACACTGAAGCTTTCTTT; cdr3_aa: CASSGQSNTEAFF
v_call: TRBV20-1; j_call: TRBJ2-7; clone_size: -; d_call: TRBD1; cdr3_nt: TGCAGTGCTTTAGACAGGGACGAGCAGTACTTC; cdr3_aa: CSALDRDEQYF